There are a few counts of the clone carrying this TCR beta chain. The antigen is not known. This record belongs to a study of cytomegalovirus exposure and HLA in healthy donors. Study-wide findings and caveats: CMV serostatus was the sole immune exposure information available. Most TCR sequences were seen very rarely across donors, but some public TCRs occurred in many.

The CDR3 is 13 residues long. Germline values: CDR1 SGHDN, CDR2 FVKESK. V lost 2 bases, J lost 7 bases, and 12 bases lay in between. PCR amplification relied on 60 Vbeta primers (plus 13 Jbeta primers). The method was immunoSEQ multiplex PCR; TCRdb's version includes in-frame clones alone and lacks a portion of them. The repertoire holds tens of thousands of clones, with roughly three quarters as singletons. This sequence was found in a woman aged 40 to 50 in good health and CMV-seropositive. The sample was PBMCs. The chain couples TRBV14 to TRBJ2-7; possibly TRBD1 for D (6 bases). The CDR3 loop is CASSQLRQGEQYF. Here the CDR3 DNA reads TGTGCCAGCAGCCAACTCCGGCAGGGGGAGCAGTACTTC. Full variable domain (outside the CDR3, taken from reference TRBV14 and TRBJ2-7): EAGVTQFPSHSVIEKGQTVTLRCDPISGHDNLYWYRRVMGKEIKFLLHFVKESKQDESGMPNNRFLAERTGGTYSTLKVQPAELEDSGVYFCASSQLRQGEQYFGPGTRLTVT.